These 6 T cell receptor beta chains share one sample of origin, sequenced in a study of beta chain features in type 1 diabetes. Every bit of the isolated RNA underwent reverse transcription, so sequencing read expressed TCRB transcripts. Data came from immunoSEQ multiplex PCR; TCRdb stores just in-frame clones and leaves some out. This table holds 200,000 to 250,000 clones, over 65% found once. Sequencing was carried out using naive CD4+ T cells from blood. The source of these receptors is a man aged 25 to 45 in good health.

V usage is TRBV7-2 and J usage is TRBJ2-5, with 16 bases aligning to TRBD2. Germline V gene data show CDR1 as SGHTA and CDR2 as FQGNSA. The J segment lost 4 bases and the V segment lost 6 bases, leaving 5 bases of the junction unmatched. The CDR3 totals 16 residues. Written as DNA, the CDR3 is TGTGCCAGCAGACGGGGACTAGCGGGAGGGGGAGAGACCCAGTACTTC. Translating it yields CASRRGLAGGGETQYF. Variable domain in full (rest from reference TRBV7-2 and TRBJ2-5): GAGVSQSPSNKVTEKGKDVELRCDPISGHTALYWYRQSLGQGLEFLIYFQGNSAPDKSGLPSDRFSAERTGGSVSTLTIQRTQQEDSAVYLCASRRGLAGGGETQYFGPGTRLLVL.

This chain joins TRBV6-1 and TRBJ2-5; unclear D gene. V was shortened by 0 bases and J by 7 bases, with 12 bases between the two germline ends. Germline CDR1 MNHNS, CDR2 SASEGT. The CDR3 is made up of 14 amino acids. This CDR3 is CASSEAQALMTQYF. In nucleotides, the CDR3 is TGTGCCAGCAGTGAAGCGCAGGCTCTCATGACCCAGTACTTC.

This clone was recorded a few times. The CDR3, as DNA: TGTGCCTGGAGTACGCCAGATTCCTACGAGCAGTACTTC. It encodes CAWSTPDSYEQYF. This chain joins TRBV30 and TRBJ2-7; no definite D call. The CDR3 covers 13 residues. Trimming cost V 2 bases and J 1 base, with 9 bases left between them. Germline V gives CDR1 GTSNPN, CDR2 SVGIG (reference sequence).

The chain recombines TRBV7-8 with TRBJ2-3; 8 positions agree with TRBD2. Germline CDR1 SGHVS, CDR2 FQNEAQ. This CDR3 comprises 15 residues. V was clipped by 3 bases and J by 1 base; unmatched bases: 3. This chain's CDR3 is CASSFPGGGTDTQYF. CDR3 in DNA: TGTGCCAGCAGCTTCCCGGGAGGGGGCACAGATACGCAGTATTTT. The full variable domain, in which reference TRBV7-8 and TRBJ2-3 provide the parts outside the CDR3, is GAGVSQSPRYKVAKRGQDVALRCDPISGHVSLFWYQQALGQGPEFLTYFQNEAQLDKSGLPSDRFFAERPEGSVSTLKIQRTQQEDSAVYLCASSFPGGGTDTQYFGPGTRLTVL.

The DNA of the CDR3 is TGCGCCAGCAGTCACCCACTGGAAGGGGTTTGCACAGATACGCAGTATTTT. Encoded protein: CASSHPLEGVCTDTQYF. This chain uses TRBV23-1 with TRBJ2-3; TRBD1 might be the D (5 bases). TRBV23-1 is designated an ORF whose function remains uncertain. The CDR3 contains 17 residues. V was shortened by 3 bases and J by 1 base, with 17 bases between the two germline ends.

This clone was seen a few times. V and J are TRBV30 and TRBJ2-3; 8 nucleotides match TRBD1. This CDR3 has 15 residues. Trimming at V came to 2 bases and at J to 3 bases, leaving 7 bases not matched to a gene. Germline V gene lookup returns CDR1 GTSNPN and CDR2 SVGIG (reference sequence). The CDR3 DNA is TGTGCCTGGAGTCCCATGGGACAGGCAACAGATACGCAGTATTTT. Its protein product is CAWSPMGQATDTQYF.